This is a list of T cell receptor beta chains from one sample in a study of cytomegalovirus exposure and HLA in healthy donors. Measured with immunoSEQ multiplex PCR; TCRdb has only the in-frame clones, and not every one. The sample lists 60,000 or so clones, more than 80% occurring once. Sequencing used PBMCs. These receptor sequences come from a man aged 25 to 45 in good health and CMV-seropositive. CDR3s include the opening cysteine and the closing phenylalanine or tryptophan. The D gene is left open where the match is weak. Some rows mark clone size as missing; the rest say once, few, many or name a class of expanded clone.

D,J,V,size,CDR3,DNA
TRBD2,TRBJ2-1,TRBV30,NA,CAWSAWSGRAYEQFF,TGTGCCTGGAGTGCGTGGAGCGGGAGGGCCTATGAGCAGTTCTTC
NA,TRBJ2-1,TRBV7-8,once,CASSQGHLNEQFF,TGTGCCAGCAGCCAGGGACACCTCAATGAGCAGTTCTTC
TRBD1,TRBJ2-5,TRBV4-3,NA,CASSQDTGVETQYF,TGCGCCAGCAGCCAAGATACAGGGGTAGAGACCCAGTACTTC
NA,TRBJ2-7,TRBV27,NA,CASQGPNSYEQYF,TGTGCCAGCCAGGGCCCCAACTCCTACGAGCAGTACTTC
TRBD2,TRBJ2-3,TRBV27,NA,CASSSRDYLSFSTDTQYF,TGTGCCAGCAGCTCCCGGGACTACCTCTCTTTCTCCACAGATACGCAGTATTTT
TRBD1,TRBJ2-3,TRBV14,NA,CASSQVRDRGIGVKDTQYF,TGTGCCAGCAGCCAAGTTAGGGACAGGGGAATTGGGGTGAAAGATACGCAGTATTTT
NA,TRBJ1-2,TRBV18,NA,CASSPWTANYGYTF,TGTGCCAGCTCACCTTGGACAGCAAACTATGGCTACACCTTC
NA,TRBJ2-3,TRBV25-1,NA,CASSEFPLDLGGTDTQYF,TGTGCCAGCAGTGAATTCCCTCTCGACCTAGGGGGCACAGATACGCAGTATTTT
NA,TRBJ2-7,TRBV15,NA,CATSRDPGTLQGEQYF,TGTGCCACCAGCAGGGATCCCGGGACTCTTCAAGGCGAGCAGTACTTC
TRBD2,TRBJ2-2,TRBV11-3,NA,CASSWGLAGIPGGTGELFF,TGTGCCAGCAGCTGGGGGCTAGCGGGAATCCCAGGGGGCACCGGGGAGCTGTTTTTT
NA,TRBJ1-2,TRBV6-1,NA,CASSAPSLPSGTF,TGTGCCAGCAGTGCCCCGTCACTGCCCTCCGGGACCTTC
TRBD2,TRBJ2-3,TRBV29-1,NA,CSVGASGRGNTQYF,TGCAGCGTTGGGGCTAGCGGGAGGGGAAATACGCAGTATTTT
NA,TRBJ2-1,TRBV7-3,NA,CASSTSEVNEQFF,TGTGCCAGCAGCACATCCGAGGTAAATGAGCAGTTCTTC
TRBD2,TRBJ2-3,TRBV29-1,NA,CSVETSGRPDTQYF,TGCAGCGTTGAGACTAGCGGGAGGCCCGATACGCAGTATTTT
TRBD2,TRBJ2-7,TRBV5-4,NA,CASSPETSGRLEQYF,TGTGCCAGCAGCCCGGAGACTAGCGGGAGGCTTGAGCAGTACTTC
TRBD1,TRBJ2-7,TRBV30,NA,CAWRTGGYEQYF,TGTGCCTGGAGGACAGGGGGCTACGAGCAGTACTTC